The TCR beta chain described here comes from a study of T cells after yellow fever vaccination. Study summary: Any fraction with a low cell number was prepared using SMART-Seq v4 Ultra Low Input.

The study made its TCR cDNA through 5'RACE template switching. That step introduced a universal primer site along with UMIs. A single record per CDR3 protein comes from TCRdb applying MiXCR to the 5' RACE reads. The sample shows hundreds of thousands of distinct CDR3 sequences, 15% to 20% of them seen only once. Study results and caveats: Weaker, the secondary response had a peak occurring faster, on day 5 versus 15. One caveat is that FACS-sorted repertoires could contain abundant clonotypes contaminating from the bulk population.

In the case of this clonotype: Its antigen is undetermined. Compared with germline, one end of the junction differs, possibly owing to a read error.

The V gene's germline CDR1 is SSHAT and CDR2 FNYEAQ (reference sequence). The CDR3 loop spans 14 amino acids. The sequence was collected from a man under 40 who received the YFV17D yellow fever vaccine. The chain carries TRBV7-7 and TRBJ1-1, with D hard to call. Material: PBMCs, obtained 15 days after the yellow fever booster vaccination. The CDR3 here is CASSPMEMNTEAFF. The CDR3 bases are TGTGCTAGCAGCCCAATGGAAATGAACACTGAAGCTTTCTTT.